This record looks at one TCR beta chain sequence and its context. The data belong to a study of blood T cell repertoires in COVID-19. Study context: Some COVID-19 samples were acute and others convalescent; all came from the United States, Italy and Spain.

Study processing details: Amplified reference gene primers provided the basis for estimating nucleated cell counts. The repertoire was sequenced with immunoSEQ multiplex PCR; TCRdb's copy has only in-frame clones and lacks some. V and J calls and clone size are as listed in that table; D and trimming were resolved from the DNA. The profile covers about 200,000 clones, with 75% to 90% appearing a single time and about a tenth taken by the ten largest. This CDR3 spans 18 amino acids. The germline V gene has CDR1 MGHRA and CDR2 YSYEKL. Trimming cost V 1 base and J 4 bases; bases outside gene matches: 13.

Sequencing input: peripheral blood. The chain uses TRBV4-1 and TRBJ2-5; 9 bases are a match to TRBD1. The receptor was isolated from a human donor with active or convalescent COVID-19. The donor label of this sample is uncertain. CDR3: CASSQGRSAGTGLETQYF. The CDR3 bases are TGCGCCAGCAGCCAAGGAAGATCTGCCGGGACAGGGTTAGAGACCCAGTACTTC.